Below, 9 T cell receptor beta chains from the same sample are listed, as sequenced in a study of blood T cell repertoires in COVID-19. Profiled with immunoSEQ multiplex PCR; TCRdb holds only in-frame clones, not every one. The repertoire includes approximately 19,000 clones, almost 90% of them detected once, and 11% sits in the top ten. The sample comprised peripheral blood. The receptors stem from a human donor in a cohort sampled during active COVID-19.

The rearrangement links TRBV12-3 or TRBV12-4 to TRBJ1-1; D is unclear. V was clipped by 6 bases and J by 1 base, with 9 bases between them. The CDR3 contains 13 residues. For the CDR3, the DNA is TGTGCCAGCAGAAATGGCCCGAACACTGAAGCTTTCTTT. Translating gives CASRNGPNTEAFF.

V is TRBV5-8 and J is TRBJ2-3, with D hard to call. The CDR3 runs 14 residues. Germline CDR1 and CDR2: SGHTS and YDEGEE. Trimming pared 2 bases from V and 5 bases from J, leaving 12 bases between. CDR3 in amino acids: CASSFRQAQDTQYF. The CDR3 DNA sequence: TGTGCCAGCAGCTTTCGGCAGGCACAAGATACGCAGTATTTT.

The V call is TRBV29-1, the J call TRBJ2-7; TRBD1 matches at 7 bases. The germline CDR1 and CDR2 sequences are SQVTM and ANQGSEA. V dropped 4 bases and J dropped 1; count of bases not matched to a gene: 4. This CDR3 has 13 residues. The CDR3 DNA follows: TGCAGCGTTGGGGGACAGTTTTCCTACGAGCAGTACTTC. Its translation: CSVGGQFSYEQYF.

This clone is a singleton in its sample. This chain connects TRBV18 to TRBJ1-1, with TRBD1 identical over 7 bases. The length of the CDR3 is 13 residues. The junction had 3 bases not matched to a gene; V was cut back by 2 bases and J by 6 bases. In germline, CDR1 is KGHSH, CDR2 LQKENI. The CDR3 sequence is CASSPSGTAEAFF. CDR3 DNA: TGTGCCAGCTCACCATCGGGGACAGCTGAAGCTTTCTTT.

V is TRBV20-1 and J is TRBJ1-2; no clear D. CDR1 is DFQATT, CDR2 SNEGSKA, per germline (reference sequence). This CDR3 is 11 amino acids long. The V end lost 5 bases, the J end lost 4 bases, and 8 bases lay between the germline ends. In nucleotides, the CDR3 is TGCAGTGCTTCGGCGGCCTATGGCTACACCTTC. The encoded protein is CSASAAYGYTF.

The rearrangement links TRBV3-1 (or the pseudogene TRBV3-2) to TRBJ2-3, with 10 bases lining up with TRBD2. Per germline, CDR1 LGHDT and CDR2 YNNKEL (reference sequence). V lost 3 bases, J lost 4 bases, and 4 bases stayed unmatched. This CDR3 has 15 residues. The CDR3 here is CASSQTGTSADTQYF. DNA of the CDR3: TGTGCCAGCAGCCAGACCGGGACTAGCGCAGATACGCAGTATTTT.

This chain connects TRBV2 to TRBJ2-3, with 9 bases lining up with TRBD2. V was pared by 6 bases and J by 0 bases, with 10 bases of the junction left unmatched. The CDR3 spans 17 residues. Germline V gene lookup returns CDR1 SNHLY and CDR2 FYNNEI. Here the CDR3 reads CASRARTSDSSTDTQYF. In nucleotides, the CDR3 is TGTGCCAGCAGAGCAAGGACTAGCGACTCTAGCACAGATACGCAGTATTTT.

The V and J genes are TRBV21-1 and TRBJ2-3; TRBD2 is taken as the D call from the table, unchecked against the DNA. TRBV21-1 is described as a pseudogene. CDR3 length: 16 residues. The CDR3 loop is CASSKAAGAWTDTQYF. The CDR3 coding sequence is TGTGCCAGCAGCAAAGCAGCGGGGGCTTGGACAGATACGCAGTATTTT.

This clone is a singleton in its sample. The V gene is TRBV5-6, the J gene TRBJ1-3; 8 bases fit TRBD1. This CDR3 has 16 amino acids. Germline V lookup: CDR1 SGHDT, CDR2 YYEEEE. V was clipped by 3 bases and J by 0 bases; unmatched bases: 5. The CDR3 loop is CASSWGTGYSGNTIYF. CDR3 nucleotides: TGTGCCAGCAGCTGGGGGACAGGTTACTCTGGAAACACCATATATTTT.